The entry that follows covers one TCR beta chain sequence. Its target is unknown. The sample belongs to a study of T cell responses to AZD1222 COVID-19 vaccine. The assay was immunoSEQ multiplex PCR, and TCRdb's table has in-frame clones only and misses some. The profile shows 95,000 to 150,000 clones, around 90% of them singletons. Trimming shortened V by 4 bases and J by 0 bases, and 19 bases separated the two germline ends. CDR1 is SGHDN, CDR2 FVKESK, per germline. The length of the CDR3 is 17 residues. The study's findings and limits: Repertoire sampling occurred only after the peak T cell response.

The chain is built from TRBV14 and TRBJ2-7; D perhaps matches TRBD2 (5 bases). This TCR was recovered from an adult in good health. Sequenced material: peripheral blood, taken on day 0 of AZD1222 vaccination. CDR3: CASSLKGLYSPSYEQYF. CDR3 DNA sequence: TGTGCCAGCAGCCTTAAAGGACTCTATAGCCCCTCCTACGAGCAGTACTTC.